This T cell receptor (beta chain) stems from a study of OX40 agonist ivuxolimab in advanced cancers. About the study: Those treated in dose escalation had hepatocellular carcinoma, melanoma, renal cell cancer or head and neck cancer. Overall study results and limits: Expansion of clones was among the lowest in partial responders at 0.1-3.0 mg/kg. Clonal expansion was seen in CD4+ and CD8+ blood T cells by week 6 at 0.1 to 3.0 mg/kg.

Only in-frame clones appear in the TCRdb table, and some are missing; sequencing was by immunoSEQ multiplex PCR. The sample has approximately 84,000 clones, approximately 94% seen once. A word on this clone: Its antigen remains unknown.

With 2 bases clipped from V and 7 bases from J, the junction kept 6 bases outside the gene matches. The germline gives CDR1 ENHRY, CDR2 SYGVKD. The CDR3 extends over 16 amino acids. The V call is TRBV10-3, the J call TRBJ1-6, with 9 bases that match TRBD1. The clonotype was recovered from an adult with an advanced solid tumor such as melanoma, head and neck, liver or kidney cancer. The source was CD4+ or CD8+ T cells sorted from blood, collected in a trial of the OX40 agonist ivuxolimab. The CDR3 region is CAISEPQGARNSPLHF. CDR3 sequence (DNA): TGTGCCATCAGTGAGCCACAGGGGGCCAGGAATTCACCCCTCCACTTT.